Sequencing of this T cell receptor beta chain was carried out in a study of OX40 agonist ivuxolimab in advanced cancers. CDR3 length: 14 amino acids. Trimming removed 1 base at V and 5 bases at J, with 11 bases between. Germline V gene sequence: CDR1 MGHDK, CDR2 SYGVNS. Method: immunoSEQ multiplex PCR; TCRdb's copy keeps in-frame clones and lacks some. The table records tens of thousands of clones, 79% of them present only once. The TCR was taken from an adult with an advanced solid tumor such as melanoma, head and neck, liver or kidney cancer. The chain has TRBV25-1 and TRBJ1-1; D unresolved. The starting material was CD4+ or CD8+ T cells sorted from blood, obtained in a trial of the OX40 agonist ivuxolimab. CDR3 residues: CASSEFGLETEAFF. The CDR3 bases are TGTGCCAGCAGTGAATTCGGTCTGGAAACTGAAGCTTTCTTT. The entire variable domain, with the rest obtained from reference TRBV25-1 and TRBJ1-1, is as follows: EADIYQTPRYLVIGTGKKITLECSQTMGHDKMYWYQQDPGMELHLIHYSYGVNSTEKGDLSSESTVSRIRTEHFPLTLESARPSHTSQYLCASSEFGLETEAFFGQGTRLTVV.